A selection of T cell receptor beta chains follows, all from one sample in a study of identical twins. TCRdb reprocessed the 5' RACE reads via MiXCR and lists one record per CDR3 protein. The sample lists around 230,000 distinct CDR3 sequences; roughly 7.1% were seen once. This sample was shared with a second study, whose subject was T cells expressing NK-cell markers.

Input material: CD8+ T cells sorted from blood. The receptors derive from a woman under 30 in good health. The CDR3 runs from the conserved cysteine through the conserved F or W. D genes are given only for firm matches. Clone size, where shown, is once, few, many, or a class for clones that have expanded.

. TRBJ2-3 TRBV5-6 many CASTTTDTQYF TGTGCCAGCACAACCACAGATACGCAGTATTTT
TRBD1 TRBJ1-5 TRBV12-3/TRBV12-4 many CASSWTGWQPQHF TGTGCCAGCAGTTGGACAGGGTGGCAGCCCCAGCATTTT
. TRBJ2-3 TRBV6-5 . CAKIASGPGLANTQYF TGTGCCAAAATAGCCAGCGGGCCGGGACTCGCGAATACGCAGTATTTT
. TRBJ1-1 TRBV29-1 many CSGITLNTEAFF TGCAGCGGCATCACCTTGAACACTGAAGCTTTCTTT
TRBD2 TRBJ2-7 TRBV7-6 few CASTPSLAGAHEQYF TGTGCCAGCACCCCATCACTAGCGGGAGCTCACGAGCAGTACTTC
. TRBJ1-5 TRBV29-1 many CSVGGSADQPQHF TGCAGCGTTGGGGGGTCGGCAGATCAGCCCCAGCATTTT
. TRBJ2-1 TRBV27 few CATSAWTGNEQFF TGTGCCACCTCCGCTTGGACGGGAAATGAGCAGTTCTTC
. TRBJ2-7 TRBV27 few CASSLSLRSSYEQYF TGTGCCAGCAGTTTATCTCTAAGGAGCTCCTACGAGCAGTACTTC
TRBD2 TRBJ2-1 TRBV12-3/TRBV12-4 few CASSSWRLAGLEVIEQFF TGTGCCAGCAGTTCGTGGAGACTAGCGGGGCTAGAGGTCATTGAGCAGTTCTTC
. TRBJ1-1 TRBV9 . CASSAGVLNTEAFF TGTGCCAGCAGCGCCGGGGTTCTGAACACTGAAGCTTTCTTT
. TRBJ1-6 TRBV29-1 many CSRKAGSSPLHF TGCAGCCGCAAGGCAGGGAGTTCACCCCTCCACTTT